The 23 T cell receptor beta chains in this list originate from one sample, sequenced in a study of T and B cells in COVID-19 patients. BIOMED2 TRB-A/B primer pools were used in multiplex TRB PCR. One entry per CDR3 protein results from TCRdb running MiXCR on the multiplex PCR reads. The sample lists 1,500 or so distinct CDR3 sequences, 25% to 35% occurring once. Blood genomic DNA input for TRB amplification was about 250-500 ng. The sequencing sample was made of blood. The receptor set was obtained from a human donor with active COVID-19.

There are a few counts of this clonotype. The chain joins TRBV5-1 to TRBJ2-2; TRBD2 matches 12 bases. V gave up 2 bases and J gave up 4 bases; unmatched junction bases: 6. The CDR3 runs to 17 residues. Germline V gives CDR1 SGHRS, CDR2 YFSETQ. CDR3 nucleotides: TGCGCCAGCAGCTTAAGACTAGCGGGAGTCGGCACCGGGGAGCTGTTTTTT. Protein sequence: CASSLRLAGVGTGELFF.

This clonotype is judged large (0.1 to 1%). CDR3 sequence (DNA): TGCAGCGGAGCAGGGGGCGCAGGGTACGAGCAGTACTTC. Encoded protein: CSGAGGAGYEQYF. V usage is TRBV29-1 and J usage is TRBJ2-7; 8 nucleotides line up with TRBD1. V dropped 7 bases and J dropped 4; count of bases not matched to a gene: 9. Germline-derived CDR1 and CDR2 are SQVTM and ANQGSEA. This CDR3 spans 13 amino acids.

The chain recombines TRBV5-3 with TRBJ2-7; TRBD2 is a possible D gene (5 bases). TRBV5-3 is an ORF, and what it does is uncertain. The V end lost 2 bases, the J end lost 1 base, and 7 bases lay between the germline ends. The CDR3 is 13 amino acids. The CDR3 DNA sequence: TGTGCCAGAAGCTTTGGACTGTCCTACGAGCAGTACTTC. It translates to CARSFGLSYEQYF.

This chain joins TRBV27 and TRBJ2-7; D uncertain. Germline V gene lookup returns CDR1 MNHEY and CDR2 SMNVEV (reference sequence). There are 15 residues in the CDR3. With 5 bases removed from V and 3 bases from J, the gap between germline ends came to 17 bases. CDR3 sequence: CASSPLDGDLYEQYF. For the CDR3, the DNA is TGTGCCAGCAGTCCCCTGGACGGAGACCTCTACGAGCAGTACTTC.

Relative to its sample, this clonotype is medium-sized. This chain joins TRBV19 and TRBJ2-2, with TRBD2 matching over 8 bases. Germline CDR1 is LNHDA and CDR2 is SQIVND (reference sequence). After removal of 5 bases from V and 0 bases from J, the junction contained 5 bases not matched to a gene. The CDR3 consists of 16 residues. The CDR3 loop is CASSSNSGTNTGELFF. The CDR3 nucleotides read TGTGCCAGTAGTTCAAATAGCGGGACGAACACCGGGGAGCTGTTTTTT. The full variable domain, in which reference TRBV19 and TRBJ2-2 provide the parts outside the CDR3, is DGGITQSPKYLFRKEGQNVTLSCEQNLNHDAMYWYRQDPGQGLRLIYYSQIVNDFQKGDIAEGYSVSREKKESFPLTVTSAQKNPTAFYLCASSSNSGTNTGELFFGEGSRLTVL.

By share, this clonotype ranks as medium-sized (0.01 to 0.1%). The J gene is TRBJ1-4, the V gene TRBV19, with unresolved D. Trimming removed 4 bases at V and 0 bases at J, with 6 bases between. This CDR3 is 14 amino acids long. The germline CDR1 and CDR2 sequences are LNHDA and SQIVND (reference sequence). The CDR3 nucleotides are TGTGCCAGTAGTAGCAGGACAACTAATGAAAAACTGTTTTTT. Protein product: CASSSRTTNEKLFF. The complete variable domain, with remaining parts taken from reference TRBV19 and TRBJ1-4, reads DGGITQSPKYLFRKEGQNVTLSCEQNLNHDAMYWYRQDPGQGLRLIYYSQIVNDFQKGDIAEGYSVSREKKESFPLTVTSAQKNPTAFYLCASSSRTTNEKLFFGSGTQLSVL.

J is TRBJ2-1 and V is TRBV14, with D unresolved. The germline V and J ends were trimmed by 4 bases and 5 bases, with 3 bases remaining between them. The CDR3 length is 11 residues. Germline values: CDR1 SGHDN, CDR2 FVKESK. The CDR3 DNA is TGTGCCAGCAGCCTCAACAATGAGCAGTTCTTC. Residues: CASSLNNEQFF.

CDR3 in amino acids: CSARMRDTQYF. The CDR3 DNA reads as TGCAGTGCTAGGATGAGAGATACGCAGTATTTT. This chain connects TRBV20-1 to TRBJ2-3, with D unclear. Trimming removed 3 bases at V and 5 bases at J, with 6 bases between. Germline CDR1 DFQATT, CDR2 SNEGSKA (reference sequence). This CDR3 is 11 amino acids long.

In this sample, this clonotype turned up a few times. The chain's CDR3 is CASRVDRGVSNQPQHF. In DNA, the CDR3 is TGTGCCAGTAGGGTGGACAGGGGAGTCAGTAATCAGCCCCAGCATTTT. The chain employs TRBV19 and TRBJ1-5; 9 positions match TRBD1. CDR3 length: 16 amino acids. Germline-derived CDR1 and CDR2 are LNHDA and SQIVND (reference sequence). The V segment lost 6 bases and the J segment 4 bases; nucleotides outside the gene matches: 10.

J is TRBJ1-6 and V is TRBV5-4; D might be TRBD1 (5 bases). Trimming removed 0 bases at V and 6 bases at J, with 13 bases between. Germline CDR1 SGHNT, CDR2 YYREEE (reference sequence). The CDR3 is 16 residues long. This CDR3 reads CASSLDGGVGNSPLHF. The CDR3, as DNA: TGTGCCAGCAGCTTGGACGGGGGAGTGGGTAATTCACCCCTCCACTTT.

This clonotype was observed a handful of times. This chain joins TRBV6-5 and TRBJ2-7; TRBD1 matches 9 bases. CDR3 size: 17 residues. Germline loops: CDR1 MNHEY, CDR2 SVGAGI. The V gene end was trimmed by 5 bases and the J gene end by 5 bases; junction bases not matched to a gene: 16. As DNA, the CDR3 is TGTGCCAGCAGTCCTGGGACAGGGTCAATCTATCCTAACGAGCAGTACTTC. The encoded protein is CASSPGTGSIYPNEQYF.

By share, this clonotype ranks as medium-sized. The V call is TRBV6-2 or TRBV6-3, the J call TRBJ2-1, with D perhaps assigned TRBD1 or TRBD2 (5 bases each). Germline V gene sequence: CDR1 MNHEY, CDR2 SVGEGT. The CDR3 length is 12 residues. V was pared by 6 bases and J by 10 bases, with 13 bases between. This CDR3 is CASSPGTLEQFF. Here the CDR3 DNA reads TGTGCCAGCAGCCCCGGGACCTTAGAGCAGTTCTTC.

In this sample, this clonotype turned up once. The J gene is TRBJ2-3, the V gene TRBV5-1, with D perhaps given as TRBD1 or TRBD2 (5 bases each). CDR1 is SGHRS, CDR2 YFSETQ, per germline. CDR3 length equals 13 residues. V lost 4 bases and J 3 bases, leaving 9 bases between the germline ends. CDR3 region: CASSTGRTDTQYF. The CDR3 coding sequence is TGCGCCAGCAGCACGGGACGTACAGATACGCAGTATTTT. The whole variable domain, filled in from reference TRBV5-1 and TRBJ2-3, reads KAGVTQTPRYLIKTRGQQVTLSCSPISGHRSVSWYQQTPGQGLQFLFEYFSETQRNKGNFPGRFSGRQFSNSRSEMNVSTLELGDSALYLCASSTGRTDTQYFGPGTRLTVL.

This chain connects TRBV7-9 to TRBJ2-3, with D tentatively TRBD1 or TRBD2 (5 bases each). The CDR3 runs to 15 residues. Germline V gene sequence: CDR1 SEHNR, CDR2 FQNEAQ (reference sequence). V lost 2 bases and J lost 0, with 9 bases in between. The CDR3 loop is CASSLRWDSTDTQYF. As DNA, the CDR3 is TGTGCCAGCAGCTTAAGGTGGGACAGCACAGATACGCAGTATTTT.

The chain carries TRBV6-1 and TRBJ2-3; D unresolved. V was clipped by 4 bases and J by 0 bases, with 8 bases between them. This CDR3 region has 14 residues. The germline V gene encodes CDR1 MNHNS and CDR2 SASEGT. This CDR3 reads CASSVNWSTDTQYF. For the CDR3, the DNA is TGTGCCAGCAGTGTCAACTGGAGCACAGATACGCAGTATTTT.

This chain connects TRBV5-5 to TRBJ1-2, with TRBD1 as a possible D gene (5 bases). V shed 3 bases and J shed 0 bases, with 9 bases lying between them. CDR3 size: 14 residues. The V gene's germline CDR1 is SGHKS and CDR2 YYEKEE (reference sequence). CDR3 amino acids: CASSSTATNYGYTF. In DNA, the CDR3 is TGTGCCAGCAGCTCGACAGCGACTAACTATGGCTACACCTTC.

By its share, this clonotype is medium-sized. V usage is TRBV6-5 and J usage is TRBJ2-7; 7 nucleotides match TRBD1. Germline V gene sequence: CDR1 MNHEY, CDR2 SVGAGI. Losses at the gene ends were 6 bases for V and 5 bases for J; bases not matched to a gene: 7. There are 13 residues in the CDR3. This chain's CDR3 is CASRPQGIHEQYF. The CDR3 DNA sequence: TGTGCCAGCAGACCACAGGGGATCCACGAGCAGTACTTC.

This clonotype appeared a single time. The gene calls are TRBV18 and TRBJ1-1; possibly TRBD1 for D (6 bases). The V gene's germline CDR1 is KGHSH and CDR2 LQKENI. V shed 3 bases and J shed 4 bases, with 15 bases lying between them. This CDR3 has 15 residues. The CDR3 loop reads CASSPRTGSGTEAFF. The DNA of the CDR3 is TGTGCCAGCTCACCCAGAACAGGGTCGGGCACTGAAGCTTTCTTT.

With regard to this clonotype: This could be a read error, since a much larger clone is one nucleotide away. The chain has TRBV6-5 and TRBJ2-1, with TRBD2 identical over 8 bases. V shed 5 bases, J shed 10 bases, and the junction held 7 bases outside the gene matches. This CDR3 is built from 13 residues. Germline V lookup: CDR1 MNHEY, CDR2 SVGAGI. CDR3 nucleotides: TGTGCCAGCAGTGACGGGGGGGGTTACGAGCAGTTCTTC. It encodes CASSDGGGYEQFF.

This clonotype was counted a few times. V gene TRBV27 combines with J gene TRBJ1-1; no definite D call. The length of the CDR3 is 15 residues. CDR1 is MNHEY and CDR2 is SMNVEV in the germline V gene (reference sequence). The germline V and J ends were trimmed by 6 bases and 0 bases, with 14 bases remaining between them. The CDR3 region has the DNA TGTGCCAGCAGGGGGAAAGGGTATCTGAACACTGAAGCTTTCTTT. This sequence encodes CASRGKGYLNTEAFF.

By proportion, this clonotype is medium-sized (0.01 to 0.1%). The chain recombines TRBV6-5 with TRBJ2-7; 11 bases line up with TRBD2. The CDR3 runs to 15 residues. The J segment lost 3 bases and the V segment lost 0 bases, leaving 1 base of the junction unmatched. The germline V gene has CDR1 MNHEY and CDR2 SVGAGI. CDR3 in amino acids: CASSYSTSGIYEQYF. The CDR3 DNA is TGTGCCAGCAGTTACTCGACTAGCGGGATCTACGAGCAGTACTTC.

This clonotype was seen a few times. The chain combines TRBV7-6 with TRBJ2-2; no clear D gene. CDR1 is SGHVS and CDR2 is FNYEAQ in the germline V gene. CDR3 length equals 15 residues. Trimming pared 2 bases from V and 7 bases from J, leaving 14 bases between. This CDR3 is CASSLNLNSNGELFF. The CDR3 DNA is TGTGCCAGCAGCTTAAATTTGAATAGCAACGGGGAGCTGTTTTTT.

This clonotype rates as medium-sized. The V gene is TRBV19, the J gene TRBJ2-6; no clear D gene. Germline CDR1 LNHDA, CDR2 SQIVND (reference sequence). The V gene lost 4 bases and the J gene lost 13 bases, with 11 bases spanning the gap. The CDR3 is 12 residues long. The CDR3 bases are TGTGCCAGTAGTAAGACCTCTGAGGTCCTGACTTTC. Translated: CASSKTSEVLTF.